Here is one T cell receptor beta chain with its context. Original handling: Reference gene primer amplification gave estimated nucleated cell counts. This table comes from immunoSEQ multiplex PCR, and its TCRdb copy is limited to in-frame clones, with some not included. That table furnishes V, J and clone size, whereas the DNA furnished D and trimming. The table records under 300,000 clones, less than 90% of them present only once. The V gene's germline CDR1 is MNHEY and CDR2 SVGAGI. CDR3 length equals 11 residues. The source of the sample is a study of blood T cell repertoires in COVID-19. Study details: Acute and convalescent COVID-19 samples came from the United States, Italy and Spain. The analysed material was cDNA or gDNA that came from T cells, B-cell-depleted T cells, or PBMCs.

This TCR was sampled from a middle-aged woman who had recovered from COVID-19. This sequence joins TRBV6-5 and TRBJ2-7, with a weak D call TRBD1 (5 bases). The sequenced sample consisted of peripheral blood. The CDR3 is CASRKGNEQYF. The CDR3 DNA reads as TGTGCGTCTCGGAAGGGGAACGAGCAGTACTTC.